One sample yielded the 27 T cell receptor beta chains listed below, sequenced in a study of CD8+ T cells in alopecia areata. Researchers sorted pooled cutaneous lymph node cells on the basis of CD4, CD8alpha, NKG2D, NKG2ACE and other markers. Extraction of RNA preceded its reverse transcription into cDNA, which served as the sequencing template. Sequencing used immunoSEQ multiplex PCR; TCRdb keeps in-frame clones, though not all of them. The sample presents around 300,000 clones, none singletons. The sample taken for sequencing was CD4+ T cells sorted from a lymph node. These receptors were obtained from a C3H/HeJ mouse with alopecia areata. The MHC haplotype recorded for the strain is H2-k.

This clone was seen repeatedly, ten times or more. Gene names and germline refer to mouse. The read ends 4 residues early relative to the CDR3; the germline J gene fills the gap. This specimen includes other DNA sequences encoding the same CDR3. The rearrangement joins TRBV1 to TRBJ1-2; D might be TRBD1 (6 bases). This CDR3 region has 15 residues. Trimming stripped 2 bases from V and 0 bases from J, with 10 bases between. CDR1 and CDR2 (germline): NSQYPW, LRSPGD (reference sequence). The chain's CDR3 is CTCSATGTTNSDYTF. CDR3 DNA, as far as it was read: TGCACCTGCAGTGCAACCGGGACAACAAACTCC.

In regard to this clone: The genes are named according to mouse. The DNA ends 4 residues before the CDR3 does, and the rest of the CDR3 is filled in from the germline J gene. J is TRBJ2-5 and V is TRBV5, with TRBD2 matching over 9 bases. Looked up from germline, CDR1 is LGHNA and CDR2 is YNLKQL (reference sequence). This CDR3 spans 14 amino acids. Incomplete CDR3 DNA: TGTGCCAGCAGCCCCTCTGGGGGGGGCGAC. Its translation is CASSPSGGGD. The full CDR3 is CASSPSGGGDTQYF.

This clone was picked up a small number of times. Each gene name is a mouse one. The read comes to an end 4 residues before the CDR3 does, leaving the germline J gene to fill in the end. This chain joins TRBV29 and TRBJ2-1; TRBD1 matches at 7 bases. This CDR3 comprises 15 residues. From germline, CDR1 is MSHET and CDR2 SYDVDS. The V gene end was trimmed by 3 bases and the J gene end by 4 bases; junction bases not matched to a gene: 6. CDR3 DNA (partial): TGTGCTAGCAGTTTGAGGGCAGGGGGTTATGCT. The encoded protein is CASSLRAGGYA. The entire CDR3 sequence reads CASSLRAGGYAEQFF.

This clone has just a few counts. Mouse germline and gene names are used. The missing CDR3 end, 4 residues past where the read stops, is filled in from the germline J gene. The chain links TRBV1 to TRBJ1-1; D is undetermined. Germline V gene sequence: CDR1 NSQYPW, CDR2 LRSPGD (reference sequence). This CDR3 spans 11 amino acids. The DNA read from the CDR3 is TGCACCTGCAGTGCCCACAAA. The encoded protein is CTCSAHK. The whole CDR3 protein reads CTCSAHKEVFF.

This clone has more than one count but fewer than ten. Germline and genes here are mouse. The read comes to an end 4 residues before the CDR3 does, leaving the germline J gene to fill in the end. The same CDR3 arises from other DNA sequences in this sample as well. The chain carries TRBV13-1 and TRBJ2-2, with TRBD1 matching over 7 bases. V shed 3 bases, J shed 5 bases, and the junction held 4 bases outside the gene matches. CDR1 and CDR2 (germline): NSHNY, SYGAGN. The CDR3 runs 14 residues. The part of the CDR3 DNA that was read is TGTGCCAGCAGTGGTGACAGGGAGACCGGG. It specifies CASSGDRETG. The entire CDR3 sequence reads CASSGDRETGQLYF.

This clone occurred many times. Genes and germline come from the mouse. The sequence runs out 4 residues before the end of the CDR3; the remainder is reconstructed from the germline J gene. The chain combines TRBV13-1 with TRBJ2-5; a weak D match, TRBD2 (5 bases). The V gene's germline CDR1 is NSHNY and CDR2 SYGAGN. The CDR3 totals 14 residues. The CDR3 region is CASSDSWEKDTQYF. The sequenced CDR3 bases are TGTGCCAGCAGTGATTCCTGGGAGAAAGAC.

In regard to this clone: The germline and genes are mouse ones. The CDR3 extends 4 residues past the end of the read, so its final part is completed from the germline J gene. The chain recombines TRBV1 with TRBJ2-3; the D gene is possibly TRBD1 (5 bases). Per germline, CDR1 NSQYPW and CDR2 LRSPGD (reference sequence). This CDR3 has 14 amino acids. The part of the CDR3 DNA that was read is TGCACCTGCAGTGCAGATCTCAGGGAAGAA. This translates into CTCSADLREE. The whole CDR3 sequence is CTCSADLREETLYF.

This clone was seen a few times. Gene and germline names: mouse. CDR3 bases read: TGTGCCAGCACCCGACATCTTTCCTATAATTCGCCC. This sequence encodes CASTRHLSYNSP. The entire CDR3 is CASTRHLSYNSPLYF. V gene TRBV13-1 combines with J gene TRBJ1-6; D is unresolved. Coverage ceases 3 residues before the CDR3 finishes, and the germline J gene fills in the end. TRBJ1-6 is an ORF, with its function uncertain. The CDR3 loop spans 15 amino acids. V shed 6 bases and J shed 0 bases, with 10 bases lying between them. Germline CDR1 reads NSHNY; CDR2 reads SYGAGN.

There are a few counts of this clone. Genes and germline are mouse. The read falls 4 residues short of the CDR3 end, and the missing part is taken from the germline J gene. This sample includes further DNA sequences coding for the same CDR3. The chain has TRBV13-1 and TRBJ2-3; 8 bases line up with TRBD1. The CDR3 is 14 residues long. V gave up 3 bases and J gave up 0 bases; unmatched junction bases: 0. Looked up from germline, CDR1 is NSHNY and CDR2 is SYGAGN. The part of the CDR3 DNA that was read is TGTGCCAGCAGTGGGACAGGGAGTGCAGAA. Its protein product is CASSGTGSAE. The whole CDR3 protein reads CASSGTGSAETLYF.

On this clone itself: Gene names are the mouse ones. The read finishes 4 residues shy of the CDR3 end, and the germline J gene is used to complete it. V and J are TRBV13-1 and TRBJ2-2; 12 bases are a match to TRBD1. This CDR3 spans 15 amino acids. Germline values: CDR1 NSHNY, CDR2 SYGAGN. The J segment lost 4 bases and the V segment lost 5 bases, leaving 3 bases of the junction unmatched. Here the CDR3 reads CASSRDRGRTGQLYF. The sequenced part of the CDR3 DNA is TGTGCCAGCAGCCGGGACAGGGGGCGCACCGGG.

This clone has a count of ten or more. The gene symbols are mouse symbols. The read finishes 3 residues shy of the CDR3 end, and the germline J gene is used to complete it. Other nucleotide sequences in the sample specify the same CDR3. V and J are TRBV13-1 and TRBJ1-6; no clear D. TRBJ1-6 is identified as an open reading frame with a role that is uncertain. The V end was cut by 6 bases, the J end by 0 bases, with 4 bases between. Germline assignment: CDR1 NSHNY and CDR2 SYGAGN. This CDR3 has 13 residues. Incomplete CDR3 DNA: TGTGCCAGCACAAATTCCTATAATTCGCCC. It translates to CASTNSYNSP. The full-length CDR3 reads as CASTNSYNSPLYF.

Points on this clone: All gene names here are mouse names. The read ends 4 residues before the CDR3 terminus; that terminus is restored from the germline J gene. This chain joins TRBV19 and TRBJ2-2; 9 nucleotides agree with TRBD1. The junction had 6 bases not matched to a gene; V was cut back by 5 bases and J by 4 bases. This CDR3 spans 15 amino acids. Germline CDR1 is FNHDT and CDR2 is SITEND (reference sequence). The CDR3 bases that were read are TGTGCCAGCAGGACAACAGGGGGCGTCACCGGG. It is translated as CASRTTGGVTG. The full-length CDR3 reads as CASRTTGGVTGQLYF.

A note on this clone: Any gene name here is a mouse gene name. The read ends 4 residues before the CDR3 terminus; that terminus is restored from the germline J gene. Other nucleotide sequences from this sample produce the same CDR3. This chain links TRBV1 with TRBJ2-7; D may be TRBD1 (5 bases). The germline gives CDR1 NSQYPW, CDR2 LRSPGD (reference sequence). Trimming pared 2 bases from V and 0 bases from J, leaving 8 bases between. CDR3 length: 14 amino acids. CDR3 amino acids: CTCSARQSSYEQYF. CDR3 bases read: TGCACCTGCAGTGCAAGACAGAGCTCCTAT.

Concerning this clone itself: Genes and germline come from the mouse. The DNA ends 4 residues before the CDR3 does, and the rest of the CDR3 is filled in from the germline J gene. V usage is TRBV19 and J usage is TRBJ2-5, with 8 bases lining up with TRBD1. CDR1 FNHDT and CDR2 SITEND come from the germline V gene (reference sequence). The CDR3 is 14 residues long. The sequenced CDR3 bases are TGTGCCAGCAGCTTAGACAGGGGTGGAGAC. Encoded protein: CASSLDRGGD. The full CDR3 protein is CASSLDRGGDTQYF.

This clone was observed a few times. The germline and genes are mouse ones. Coverage ceases 4 residues before the CDR3 finishes, and the germline J gene fills in the end. V and J are TRBV13-2 and TRBJ1-2; 8 bases line up with TRBD1. The V and J ends lost 4 bases and 3 bases, in that order; junction bases with no gene match: 5. The CDR3 is made up of 14 amino acids. Per germline, CDR1 NNHNN and CDR2 SYGAGS (reference sequence). This CDR3 is CASGPRGLDSDYTF. CDR3 bases read: TGTGCCAGCGGTCCCAGGGGGCTAGACTCC.

Many counts were recorded for this clone. Gene names are the mouse ones. The read halts 4 residues ahead of the CDR3 end, with the missing end drawn from the germline J gene. This chain uses TRBV13-1 with TRBJ2-3, with 8 nucleotides matching TRBD2. CDR1 is NSHNY, CDR2 SYGAGN, per germline. The CDR3 has 15 residues. J was trimmed by 0 bases and V by 4 bases; bases with no gene match: 4. CDR3 region: CASSRLGPSAETLYF. CDR3 bases read: TGTGCCAGCAGTCGACTGGGGCCTAGTGCAGAA.

This clone came up a few times. Mouse gene names and germline throughout. The read halts 4 residues ahead of the CDR3 end, with the missing end drawn from the germline J gene. The V and J genes are TRBV13-3 and TRBJ2-2; the match to TRBD1 covers 12 bases. This CDR3 spans 15 amino acids. The germline V gene has CDR1 NNHDY and CDR2 SYVADS. J gave up 4 bases and V 7 bases, and 5 bases lay outside the gene matches. The CDR3 spells CASVRDRGPTGQLYF. The sequenced part of the CDR3 DNA is TGTGCCAGCGTCCGGGACAGGGGGCCCACCGGG.

On this clone: The genes are named according to mouse. The CDR3 end is not reached by the read, which stops 4 residues before it; the germline J gene fills it in. Within the sample, other DNA sequences also encode this same CDR3. The chain couples TRBV19 to TRBJ2-4, with D maybe TRBD1 (6 bases). CDR3 size: 12 residues. Germline V CDR1 and CDR2: FNHDT, SITEND (reference sequence). The sequenced CDR3 bases are TGTGCCAGCAGTCGGCAGGGGAAC. Encoded protein: CASSRQGN. The complete CDR3 protein is CASSRQGNTLYF.

The sample holds a few counts of this clone. Germline and genes: mouse. The CDR3 end is not reached by the read, which stops 4 residues before it; the germline J gene fills it in. The J gene is TRBJ2-5, the V gene TRBV19; 11 bases agree with TRBD2. The ends lost 4 bases at V and 2 bases at J; junction bases unmatched: 6. The V gene's germline CDR1 is FNHDT and CDR2 SITEND (reference sequence). This CDR3 is built from 16 residues. The CDR3: CASSPRTGGPQDTQYF. The CDR3 DNA, read in part, is TGTGCCAGCAGTCCCCGGACTGGGGGGCCCCAAGAC.

About this clone itself: Gene names are the mouse ones. The read falls 3 residues short of the CDR3 end, and the missing part is taken from the germline J gene. The gene calls are TRBV13-1 and TRBJ1-6; 7 bases agree with TRBD1. Being an ORF, TRBJ1-6 has a function that is uncertain. V trimming: 9 bases; J trimming: 6 bases; junction bases outside the gene matches: 6. Germline CDR1 is NSHNY and CDR2 is SYGAGN. The length of the CDR3 is 13 residues. Here the CDR3 reads CAIRDRGNSPLYF. CDR3 bases read: TGTGCCATCCGGGACAGAGGTAATTCGCCC.

Concerning this clone: Mouse gene names and germline throughout. The read comes to an end 4 residues before the CDR3 does, leaving the germline J gene to fill in the end. The chain recombines TRBV19 with TRBJ2-7; 12 bases map to TRBD2. This CDR3 region has 16 residues. V trimming: 1 base; J trimming: 0 bases; junction bases outside the gene matches: 2. Germline values: CDR1 FNHDT, CDR2 SITEND (reference sequence). The CDR3 sequence is CASSISDWGGSYEQYF. CDR3 DNA, as far as it was read: TGTGCCAGCAGTATATCGGACTGGGGGGGCTCCTAT.

This clone appeared a few times. Gene names refer to mouse genes. The sequence runs out 4 residues before the end of the CDR3; the remainder is reconstructed from the germline J gene. The chain combines TRBV14 with TRBJ2-5; TRBD1 matches 8 bases. Per the germline V gene, CDR1 is SGHDT and CDR2 is FRDEAV. The CDR3 loop spans 14 amino acids. The sequenced CDR3 bases are TGTGCCAGCAGTCCCAGGGGGCCAGGAGAC. It encodes CASSPRGPGD. The CDR3 in full is CASSPRGPGDTQYF.

This clone was counted only a few times. Gene labels here are mouse ones. The read ends 4 residues shy of where the CDR3 ends; the end is completed using the germline J gene. The same CDR3 also results from other DNA sequences found in this sample. The genes are TRBV5 and TRBJ2-1, with 8 bases aligning to TRBD2. This CDR3 is built from 15 residues. Germline V gene sequence: CDR1 LGHNA, CDR2 YNLKQL (reference sequence). V lost 0 bases to trimming and J lost 4 bases; unmatched junction nucleotides: 2. The CDR3 sequence is CASSQDWGAYAEQFF. The part of the CDR3 DNA that was read is TGTGCCAGCAGCCAAGACTGGGGGGCGTATGCT.

The sample holds a few counts of this clone. The germline and genes are mouse ones. Read coverage stops 4 residues before the CDR3 terminus; the germline J gene supplies the remainder. The V gene is TRBV13-1, the J gene TRBJ2-2; D might be TRBD1 (5 bases). V was trimmed by 3 bases and J by 2 bases, leaving 8 bases between them. Per germline, CDR1 NSHNY and CDR2 SYGAGN. This CDR3 comprises 14 residues. The DNA read from the CDR3 is TGTGCCAGCAGTGCTGGACATAACACCGGG. It specifies CASSAGHNTG. The CDR3, in full, reads CASSAGHNTGQLYF.

About this clone itself: All gene names here are mouse names. CDR3 sequence: CASSQQGPQDTQYF. The covered CDR3 bases are TGTGCCAGCAGCCAACAGGGTCCCCAAGAC. The chain has TRBV5 and TRBJ2-5; D perhaps matches TRBD1 (5 bases). The read stops 4 residues short of the end of the CDR3; the missing end is completed from the germline J gene. The CDR3 length is 14 residues. CDR1 and CDR2 (germline): LGHNA, YNLKQL (reference sequence). The V end was cut by 2 bases, the J end by 2 bases, with 8 bases between.

This clone was observed a handful of times. The listed genes are named as in mouse. This sample includes further DNA sequences coding for the same CDR3. CDR3 sequence reads: CASSQDPRTNSDYTF. The CDR3 DNA, read in part, is TGTGCCAGCAGCCAAGACCCCAGGACAAACTCC. The chain combines TRBV5 with TRBJ1-2; D unresolved. Coverage ceases 4 residues before the CDR3 finishes, and the germline J gene fills in the end. The germline gives CDR1 LGHNA, CDR2 YNLKQL (reference sequence). The CDR3 is 15 residues long. V gave up 0 bases and J gave up 0 bases, with 8 bases separating them.

In regard to this clone: These gene names are mouse names. The CDR3 end lies 4 residues beyond the end of the read and is filled in from the germline J gene. This chain links TRBV1 with TRBJ2-5, with D possibly matching TRBD1 (6 bases). Germline V gene data show CDR1 as NSQYPW and CDR2 as LRSPGD (reference sequence). V lost 3 bases, J lost 3 bases, and 13 bases lay in between. This CDR3 contains 15 residues. The DNA read from the CDR3 is TGCACCTGCAGTGCTAACCGGGACAATCAAGAC. Translation gives CTCSANRDNQD. The complete CDR3 protein is CTCSANRDNQDTQYF.